The 20 T cell receptor beta chains presented below share a single source sample, sequenced in a study of cytomegalovirus exposure and HLA in healthy donors. Primers for the PCR totalled 60 Vbeta and 13 Jbeta. The repertoire was sequenced with immunoSEQ multiplex PCR; TCRdb's copy has only in-frame clones and lacks some. The sample consists of approximately 160,000 clones, under 85% of them appearing once. The sample was PBMCs. Receptors originate from a man in his fifties or sixties in good health and CMV-seropositive.

This chain uses TRBV4-1 with TRBJ2-1, with 9 bases aligning to TRBD2. V lost 3 bases, J lost 9 bases, and 6 bases stayed unmatched. This CDR3 has 14 residues. Germline V gene lookup returns CDR1 MGHRA and CDR2 YSYEKL. The CDR3 nucleotides read TGCGCCAGCAGCCACCCTAGCGGGATTATTGAGCAGTTCTTC. Amino acid sequence: CASSHPSGIIEQFF.

The rearrangement links TRBV19 to TRBJ2-1, with 9 positions matching TRBD2. Germline V gene lookup returns CDR1 LNHDA and CDR2 SQIVND (reference sequence). The junction had 7 bases not matched to a gene; V was cut back by 3 bases and J by 10 bases. This CDR3 contains 14 residues. CDR3 in DNA: TGTGCCAGTAGTATTGTAGCGGGAGTGGAAGAGCAGTTCTTC. It yields the protein CASSIVAGVEEQFF.

The chain is built from TRBV5-6 and TRBJ1-1, with 8 nucleotides matching TRBD1. Germline V gives CDR1 SGHDT, CDR2 YYEEEE. After removal of 4 bases from V and 0 bases from J, the junction contained 5 bases not matched to a gene. This CDR3 spans 15 amino acids. CDR3 protein: CASSLGQGMNTEAFF. The CDR3 coding sequence is TGTGCCAGCAGCCTAGGACAGGGAATGAACACTGAAGCTTTCTTT.

This clone was seen a handful of times. Compared with germline, one end of the junction differs, possibly owing to a read error. The chain combines TRBV7-9 with TRBJ2-7; D ambiguous. CDR1 is SEHNR, CDR2 FQNEAQ, per germline (reference sequence). The CDR3 runs 11 residues. The CDR3 spells CSSSQLYEQYF. As DNA, the CDR3 is TGTTCCAGCAGCCAACTTTACGAGCAGTACTTC.

This chain joins TRBV15 and TRBJ2-7; unclear D gene. The CDR3 is 13 residues long. Germline V gives CDR1 LNHNV, CDR2 YYDKDF (reference sequence). V lost 0 bases, J lost 6 bases, and 9 bases lay in between. This CDR3 reads CATSRDSPGEQYF. In DNA, the CDR3 is TGTGCCACCAGCAGAGATAGTCCGGGCGAGCAGTACTTC. Full variable domain (missing parts from reference TRBV15 and TRBJ2-7): DAMVIQNPRYQVTQFGKPVTLSCSQTLNHNVMYWYQQKSSQAPKLLFHYYDKDFNNEADTPDNFQSRRPNTSFCFLDIRSPGLGDTAMYLCATSRDSPGEQYFGPGTRLTVT.

V and J are TRBV18 and TRBJ2-2; D may be TRBD2 (6 bases). Trimming took 2 bases from V and 5 from J, leaving 12 bases between them. The CDR3 runs to 15 residues. Germline lookup yields CDR1 KGHSH and CDR2 LQKENI. This CDR3 reads CASSPVAGWTGELFF. The CDR3 nucleotides are TGTGCCAGCTCACCAGTGGCGGGATGGACCGGGGAGCTGTTTTTT.

The gene calls are TRBV12-5 and TRBJ1-2; D gene unclear. V was pared by 1 base and J by 3 bases, with 6 bases between. The CDR3 runs to 13 residues. Per the germline V gene, CDR1 is LGHNT and CDR2 is FRNRAP. The CDR3 nucleotides read TGTGCTAGTGGTTTGGCTGAGGACTATGGCTACACCTTC. Its translation: CASGLAEDYGYTF.

The rearrangement links TRBV10-1 to TRBJ2-7; 10 bases line up with TRBD2. J gave up 3 bases and V 5 bases, and 10 bases lay outside the gene matches. CDR1 and CDR2 (germline): WNHNN, SYGVQD (reference sequence). There are 16 residues in the CDR3. The CDR3 bases are TGCGCCAGCAGTTCCTCTCCCGGGACTAGCGACTACGAGCAGTACTTC. Encoded protein: CASSSSPGTSDYEQYF.

This clone was picked up a small number of times. V and J are TRBV7-9 and TRBJ1-3, with a tentative D call TRBD1 (6 bases). The germline gives CDR1 SEHNR, CDR2 FQNEAQ (reference sequence). There are 16 residues in the CDR3. The ends were cut back, 5 bases at V and 0 bases at J, with 14 bases in the middle. The CDR3 protein is CASSSPGHLSGNTIYF. The DNA for the CDR3 is TGTGCCAGCAGCAGTCCGGGACACCTCTCTGGAAACACCATATATTTT.

This clone has just a few counts. The rearrangement joins TRBV11-2 to TRBJ2-7; maybe TRBD1 (5 bases). CDR1 is SGHAT and CDR2 is FQNNGV in the germline V gene. The CDR3 is made up of 14 amino acids. V was cut by 4 bases and J by 2 bases, with 12 bases left in between. The CDR3 spells CASSSLQVPYEQYF. The CDR3 DNA follows: TGTGCCAGCAGCTCCCTACAGGTCCCCTACGAGCAGTACTTC.

The chain links TRBV14 to TRBJ2-7; D remains ambiguous. Germline V gene sequence: CDR1 SGHDN, CDR2 FVKESK. The CDR3 contains 14 residues. Trimming removed 1 base from V and 6 bases from J, with 13 bases in between. The CDR3 here is CASSQVNSESEQYF. The DNA of the CDR3 is TGTGCCAGCAGCCAAGTCAACAGTGAGAGCGAGCAGTACTTC.

Points on this clone: The junction departs from the called germline gene at one end, perhaps through a read error. V usage is TRBV5-1 and J usage is TRBJ1-5; 9 nucleotides align to TRBD1. Per germline, CDR1 SGHRS and CDR2 YFSETQ. This CDR3 has 15 amino acids. CDR3 protein: CARGDKTGGKQPQHF. The CDR3 coding sequence is TGCGCCAGAGGGGATAAAACAGGGGGCAAGCAGCCCCAGCATTTT.

This clone was picked up a small number of times. This same CDR3 is encoded by further DNA sequences in the sample. The CDR3 DNA is TGTGCCAGCAGTTTGGGTGCGGACAGGGCCTACGAGCAGTACTTC. Amino acids: CASSLGADRAYEQYF. The V gene is TRBV27, the J gene TRBJ2-7; 8 bases line up with TRBD1. Looked up from germline, CDR1 is MNHEY and CDR2 is SMNVEV (reference sequence). CDR3 length: 15 amino acids. J gave up 2 bases and V 3 bases, and 6 bases lay outside the gene matches.

This chain uses TRBV6-6 with TRBJ1-2, with D perhaps matching TRBD1 (6 bases). V was clipped by 2 bases and J by 6 bases, with 19 bases between them. CDR1 is MNHNY and CDR2 is SVGAGI in the germline V gene (reference sequence). This CDR3 comprises 16 residues. The CDR3 nucleotides are TGTGCCAGCAGTTACAGGGGGACCTCCTACCTGGATGGCTACACCTTC. It codes for CASSYRGTSYLDGYTF.

This sequence joins TRBV9 and TRBJ1-3, with 9 bases matching TRBD1. The germline V gene encodes CDR1 SGDLS and CDR2 YYNGEE. CDR3 length equals 16 residues. Germline trimming cut 4 bases from V and 0 bases from J; bases unmatched to any gene: 5. The chain's CDR3 is CASSPGTGFSGNTIYF. The CDR3 DNA follows: TGTGCCAGCAGCCCGGGGACAGGGTTCTCTGGAAACACCATATATTTT.

Turning to this clone: The same CDR3 can be traced to other DNA sequences in this sample. The chain has TRBV6-5 and TRBJ2-1, with D possibly matching TRBD1 (5 bases). CDR3 length: 16 residues. Per germline, CDR1 MNHEY and CDR2 SVGAGI. The V and J ends lost 0 bases and 1 base respectively, with 10 bases between them. DNA of the CDR3: TGTGCCAGCAGTTACTCTCAGGGTGGTTCCTACAATGAGCAGTTCTTC. Amino acid sequence: CASSYSQGGSYNEQFF.

This chain uses TRBV10-2 with TRBJ2-5; no reliable D call. This CDR3 is built from 14 residues. The germline V gene has CDR1 WSHSY and CDR2 SAAADI. The ends were cut back, 0 bases at V and 2 bases at J, with 7 bases in the middle. CDR3: CASSESPTQETQYF. The CDR3 DNA is TGCGCCAGCAGTGAGTCCCCCACACAAGAGACCCAGTACTTC.

The chain carries TRBV28 and TRBJ2-3; no clear D gene. The CDR3 is 12 residues long. V gave up 5 bases and J gave up 3 bases, with 6 bases separating them. The germline gives CDR1 MDHEN, CDR2 SYDVKM. The CDR3 spells CASSLTTDTQYF. The CDR3 nucleotides read TGTGCCAGCAGTCTAACTACAGATACGCAGTATTTT.

This chain links TRBV7-2 with TRBJ2-1; weak D call: TRBD2 (6 bases). CDR1 and CDR2 from the germline V gene are SGHTA and FQGNSA. CDR3 length: 16 residues. Trimming took 5 bases from V and 0 from J, leaving 14 bases between them. CDR3 nucleotide sequence: TGTGCCAGCAGCCTCCCCCCCGGGGGCTCCTACAATGAGCAGTTCTTC. Amino acids: CASSLPPGGSYNEQFF. The whole variable domain, filled in from reference TRBV7-2 and TRBJ2-1, reads GAGVSQSPSNKVTEKGKDVELRCDPISGHTALYWYRQSLGQGLEFLIYFQGNSAPDKSGLPSDRFSAERTGGSVSTLTIQRTQQEDSAVYLCASSLPPGGSYNEQFFGPGTRLTVL.

This sequence joins TRBV11-2 and TRBJ2-7; D possibly corresponds to TRBD2 (5 bases). Germline values: CDR1 SGHAT, CDR2 FQNNGV. Trimming pared 1 base from V and 4 bases from J, leaving 14 bases between. The CDR3 has 15 amino acids. The CDR3 DNA sequence: TGTGCCAGCAGCTTAGGAGGGAGATCCTTTTACGAGCAGTACTTC. This codes for CASSLGGRSFYEQYF.